This TCR beta chain was obtained from a study of cytomegalovirus exposure and HLA in healthy donors. Background on the study: From donors who were HLA-typed, an early data release held 80 million or so unique TCRs.

Amplification used 60 Vbeta primers and 13 Jbeta primers. Method: immunoSEQ multiplex PCR; TCRdb's copy keeps in-frame clones and lacks some. Of 150,000 or so clones listed, more than 70% are singletons. The study's findings and limits: An observed cluster of highly shared sequence variants was recorded as a likely sequencing artifact. Follow-up analysis later connected one missense variant in DCLRE1C with trimming of TCR beta V- and J-genes. Among the CMV-associated chains, a few were confirmed in vitro as specific for CMV antigens.

Per germline, CDR1 ENHRY and CDR2 SYGVKD. Trimming took 7 bases from V and 5 from J; bases not matched to a gene: 6. The CDR3 contains 13 residues. Comments on this clone: What it binds is unknown.

This receptor was taken from a man aged 18 to 30 in good health and CMV-seropositive. Sequenced: PBMCs. The chain joins TRBV10-3 to TRBJ1-1, with 8 bases matching TRBD1. CDR3 residues: CAIKTGEGTEAFF. The CDR3 nucleotides are TGTGCCATCAAGACAGGGGAAGGGACTGAAGCTTTCTTT.